This T cell receptor beta chain was identified during a study of cytomegalovirus exposure and HLA in healthy donors. Primers included in the PCR were 60 Vbeta and 13 Jbeta primers. The assay was immunoSEQ multiplex PCR, and TCRdb's table has in-frame clones only and misses some. Of a few hundred thousand clones listed, 80% to 90% are singletons. With 7 bases removed from V and 3 bases from J, the gap between germline ends came to 17 bases. CDR1 is SGDLS, CDR2 YYNGEE, per germline. This CDR3 has 14 amino acids. The rearrangement links TRBV9 to TRBJ2-7; possible D gene TRBD1, 6 bases. The sample comprised PBMCs. This sequence was found in a woman aged 18-29 years in good health and CMV-seronegative. The CDR3 bases are TGTGCCAGCGGCACAGGGTCAGAGGGCTACGAGCAGTACTTC. Translating gives CASGTGSEGYEQYF.